The next 17 T cell receptor beta chains were all read from a single sample in a study of CD8+ T cells in alopecia areata. Treatment reported: oral pan-JAK inhibitor, 5-10 mg twice daily. Sequencing used cDNA as its template, made by extracting RNA and reverse transcribing it. Here immunoSEQ multiplex PCR was the method, and the copy in TCRdb shows in-frame clones only, minus some. The data contain roughly 250,000 clones, about 60% of them singletons. The input for sequencing was CD4+ T cells sorted from blood, taken at week 52, from a patient treated with tofacitinib. The receptor source for this set is a human donor with alopecia areata.

The genes are TRBV5-6 and TRBJ1-2; a possible D gene is TRBD1 (6 bases). Looked up from germline, CDR1 is SGHDT and CDR2 is YYEEEE. Trimming shortened V by 2 bases and J by 2 bases, and 13 bases separated the two germline ends. The length of the CDR3 is 15 residues. DNA of the CDR3: TGTGCCAGCAGCTTCGGCTCTCAGGGGAACTATGGCTACACCTTC. Protein product: CASSFGSQGNYGYTF.

The chain joins TRBV29-1 to TRBJ1-4; perhaps TRBD1 as D (6 bases). This CDR3 region has 13 residues. V was cut by 7 bases and J by 3 bases, with 12 bases left in between. CDR1 is SQVTM and CDR2 is ANQGSEA in the germline V gene. The CDR3 region is CSARGGPNEKLFF. The CDR3 DNA sequence: TGCAGCGCCCGTGGGGGGCCTAATGAAAAACTGTTTTTT. Combining the CDR3 with reference TRBV29-1 and TRBJ1-4 gives the whole variable domain SAVISQKPSRDICQRGTSLTIQCQVDSQVTMMFWYRQQPGQSLTLIATANQGSEATYESGFVIDKFPISRPNLTFSTLTVSNMSPEDSSIYLCSARGGPNEKLFFGSGTQLSVL.

This clone was detected ten times or more. The J gene is TRBJ2-2, the V gene TRBV5-4; no clear D. Trimming shortened V by 0 bases and J by 3 bases, and 9 bases separated the two germline ends. CDR1 is SGHNT and CDR2 is YYREEE in the germline V gene (reference sequence). The CDR3 is 15 residues long. CDR3 in DNA: TGTGCCAGCAGCTTGGCCGGCAGCCACACCGGGGAGCTGTTTTTT. Translation: CASSLAGSHTGELFF.

The chain is built from TRBV7-2 and TRBJ2-3, with 8 bases fitting TRBD1. CDR3 length equals 17 residues. CDR1 is SGHTA and CDR2 is FQGNSA in the germline V gene. V lost 5 bases to trimming and J lost 0 bases; unmatched junction nucleotides: 10. This CDR3 reads CASSPLMRQGSTDTQYF. DNA of the CDR3: TGTGCCAGCAGCCCACTGATGAGACAGGGGAGCACAGATACGCAGTATTTT.

This clone was seen only a few times. The chain's CDR3 is CAINSPGRDYGYTF. The CDR3 DNA sequence: TGTGCCATCAACTCTCCAGGGAGAGACTATGGCTACACCTTC. V and J are TRBV10-3 and TRBJ1-2; a weak D match, TRBD1 (5 bases). Trimming shortened V by 7 bases and J by 3 bases, and 15 bases separated the two germline ends. Germline lookup yields CDR1 ENHRY and CDR2 SYGVKD. The CDR3 is 14 residues long.

The chain has TRBV30 and TRBJ1-1; no firm D call. The CDR3 has 15 residues. Trimming stripped 2 bases from V and 0 bases from J, with 13 bases between. Germline V lookup: CDR1 GTSNPN, CDR2 SVGIG (reference sequence). This CDR3 reads CAWSNSEYMNTEAFF. CDR3 DNA sequence: TGTGCCTGGAGTAACTCAGAGTACATGAACACTGAAGCTTTCTTT.

This chain connects TRBV6-5 to TRBJ2-5, with 8 positions matching TRBD1. Per germline, CDR1 MNHEY and CDR2 SVGAGI. The CDR3 contains 15 residues. V dropped 2 bases and J dropped 1; count of bases not matched to a gene: 3. The CDR3 region is CASSYTGQVQETQYF. CDR3 nucleotides: TGTGCCAGCAGTTACACGGGACAGGTCCAAGAGACCCAGTACTTC.

This chain links TRBV6-1 with TRBJ1-5; the D gene is possibly TRBD1 (6 bases). The CDR3 has 13 residues. Germline CDR1 and CDR2: MNHNS and SASEGT. The V end was cut by 5 bases, the J end by 6 bases, with 11 bases between. The CDR3 DNA reads as TGTGCCAGCAGTCTTATGACAGGTCAGCCCCAGCATTTT. Protein: CASSLMTGQPQHF.

This clone was detected only a few times. The CDR3: CASRYYTDTQYF. CDR3 DNA sequence: TGTGCCAGCAGATACTACACAGATACGCAGTATTTT. The rearrangement joins TRBV11-2 to TRBJ2-3, with D unresolved. The CDR3 is made up of 12 amino acids. V was shortened by 6 bases and J by 2 bases, with 6 bases between the two germline ends. Germline V gene sequence: CDR1 SGHAT, CDR2 FQNNGV. The complete variable domain, with remaining parts taken from reference TRBV11-2 and TRBJ2-3, reads EAGVAQSPRYKIIEKRQSVAFWCNPISGHATLYWYQQILGQGPKLLIQFQNNGVVDDSQLPKDRFSAERLKGVDSTLKIQPAKLEDSAVYLCASRYYTDTQYFGPGTRLTVL.

This chain uses TRBV6-6 with TRBJ1-5; D gene uncertain. Germline V gene sequence: CDR1 MNHNY, CDR2 SVGAGI (reference sequence). Trimming pared 2 bases from V and 0 bases from J, leaving 8 bases between. The CDR3 is 15 residues long. In DNA, the CDR3 is TGTGCCAGCAGTTACGGCCCTTATAGCAATCAGCCCCAGCATTTT. Its protein is CASSYGPYSNQPQHF.

This clone occurred a few times. The rearrangement joins TRBV5-4 to TRBJ1-6, with D possibly TRBD1 on 6 matching bases. V lost 0 bases and J lost 5, with 9 bases in between. This CDR3 contains 15 residues. The V gene's germline CDR1 is SGHNT and CDR2 YYREEE (reference sequence). As DNA, the CDR3 is TGTGCCAGCAGCTTGGTGGGACAAGATAATTCACCCCTCCACTTT. Amino acid sequence: CASSLVGQDNSPLHF.

This clone was detected ten times or more. The rearrangement links TRBV27 to TRBJ1-2; D is unclear. The ends were cut back, 2 bases at V and 13 bases at J, with 29 bases in the middle. This CDR3 has 17 amino acids. The germline V gene has CDR1 MNHEY and CDR2 SMNVEV (reference sequence). The chain's CDR3 is CASSLEEAFLNTGGLTF. CDR3 DNA: TGTGCCAGCAGTTTAGAAGAGGCCTTTCTCAATACGGGAGGGCTCACCTTC.

J is TRBJ2-3 and V is TRBV15, with a possible D match to TRBD2 (6 bases). The CDR3 sequence is 15 residues long. In germline, CDR1 is LNHNV, CDR2 YYDKDF (reference sequence). Trimming removed 5 bases from V and 4 bases from J, with 16 bases in between. The CDR3, as DNA: TGTGCCACCAGCTACGGCGGGGCTAACCCAGATACGCAGTATTTT. Translation: CATSYGGANPDTQYF. Full variable domain (missing parts from reference TRBV15 and TRBJ2-3): DAMVIQNPRYQVTQFGKPVTLSCSQTLNHNVMYWYQQKSSQAPKLLFHYYDKDFNNEADTPDNFQSRRPNTSFCFLDIRSPGLGDTAMYLCATSYGGANPDTQYFGPGTRLTVL.

V is TRBV5-1 and J is TRBJ2-3, with D unclear. This CDR3 is 15 amino acids long. Trimming cost V 0 bases and J 0 bases, with 8 bases left between them. Germline V CDR1 and CDR2: SGHRS, YFSETQ. The CDR3 DNA is TGCGCCAGCAGCTTGGCTCCAGACAGCACAGATACGCAGTATTTT. Its translation: CASSLAPDSTDTQYF.

This sequence joins TRBV30 and TRBJ2-6; D unclear. Germline CDR1 GTSNPN, CDR2 SVGIG (reference sequence). Deletions cut 3 bases from V and 0 bases from J, with 12 bases between. This CDR3 spans 16 amino acids. DNA of the CDR3: TGTGCCTGGAGGGAGCAGCTTCACTCTGGGGCCAACGTCCTGACTTTC. It translates to CAWREQLHSGANVLTF.

The chain is built from TRBV25-1 and TRBJ2-3, with TRBD1 as a possible D gene (5 bases). V was cut by 2 bases and J by 8 bases, with 11 bases left in between. The germline V gene has CDR1 MGHDK and CDR2 SYGVNS. The CDR3 has 13 residues. The CDR3 sequence: CASSEIRQGTQYF. The CDR3 DNA reads TGTGCCAGCAGTGAAATTCGGCAGGGTACGCAGTATTTT. The full variable domain, its missing parts supplied by reference TRBV25-1 and TRBJ2-3, is EADIYQTPRYLVIGTGKKITLECSQTMGHDKMYWYQQDPGMELHLIHYSYGVNSTEKGDLSSESTVSRIRTEHFPLTLESARPSHTSQYLCASSEIRQGTQYFGPGTRLTVL.

This clone has just a few counts. This chain uses TRBV7-9 with TRBJ1-5, with D possibly TRBD1 on 6 matching bases. Germline loops: CDR1 SEHNR, CDR2 FQNEAQ (reference sequence). The CDR3 loop spans 12 amino acids. V was pared by 7 bases and J by 7 bases, with 11 bases between. The CDR3 here is CASKGGRQPQHF. The CDR3 region has the DNA TGTGCCAGCAAGGGGGGGCGGCAGCCCCAGCATTTT.